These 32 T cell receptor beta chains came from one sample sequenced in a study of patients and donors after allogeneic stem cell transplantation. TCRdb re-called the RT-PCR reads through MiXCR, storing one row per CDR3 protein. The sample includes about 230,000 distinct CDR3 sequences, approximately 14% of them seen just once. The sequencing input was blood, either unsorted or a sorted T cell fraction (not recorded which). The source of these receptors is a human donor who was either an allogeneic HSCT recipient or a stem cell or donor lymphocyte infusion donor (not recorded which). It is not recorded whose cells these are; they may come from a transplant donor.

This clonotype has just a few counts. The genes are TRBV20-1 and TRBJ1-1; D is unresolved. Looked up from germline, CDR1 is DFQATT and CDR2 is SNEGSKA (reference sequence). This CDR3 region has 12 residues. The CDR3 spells CTTLKAYTEAFF. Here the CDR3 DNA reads TGCACGACCCTAAAGGCTTACACTGAAGCTTTCTTT.

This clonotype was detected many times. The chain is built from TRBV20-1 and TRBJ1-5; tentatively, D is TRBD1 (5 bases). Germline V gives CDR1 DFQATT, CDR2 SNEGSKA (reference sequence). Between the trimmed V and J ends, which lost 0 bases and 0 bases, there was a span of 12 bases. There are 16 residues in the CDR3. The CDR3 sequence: CSAREQGGYSNQPQHF. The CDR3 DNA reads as TGCAGTGCTAGAGAGCAGGGAGGATATAGCAATCAGCCCCAGCATTTT.

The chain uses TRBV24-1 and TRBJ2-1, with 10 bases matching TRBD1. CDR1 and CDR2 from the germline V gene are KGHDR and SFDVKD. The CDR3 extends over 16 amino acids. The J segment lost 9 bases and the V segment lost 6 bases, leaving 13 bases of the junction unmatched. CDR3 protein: CATSSPIRQGAGEQFF. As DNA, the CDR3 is TGTGCCACCAGTTCCCCGATCCGACAGGGGGCGGGTGAGCAGTTCTTC.

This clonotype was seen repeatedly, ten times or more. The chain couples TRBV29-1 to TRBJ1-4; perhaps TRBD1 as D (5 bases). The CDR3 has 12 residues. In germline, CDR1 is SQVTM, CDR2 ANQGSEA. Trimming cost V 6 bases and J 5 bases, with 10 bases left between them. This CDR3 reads CSVGRLNEKLFF. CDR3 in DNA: TGCAGCGTGGGACGGTTGAATGAAAAACTGTTTTTT.

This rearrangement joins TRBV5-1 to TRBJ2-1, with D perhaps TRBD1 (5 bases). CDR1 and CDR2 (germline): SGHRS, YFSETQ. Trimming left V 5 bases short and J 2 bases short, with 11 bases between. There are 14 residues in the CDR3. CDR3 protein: CASRRTQTYNEQFF. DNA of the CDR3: TGCGCCAGCAGACGGACACAAACCTACAATGAGCAGTTCTTC.

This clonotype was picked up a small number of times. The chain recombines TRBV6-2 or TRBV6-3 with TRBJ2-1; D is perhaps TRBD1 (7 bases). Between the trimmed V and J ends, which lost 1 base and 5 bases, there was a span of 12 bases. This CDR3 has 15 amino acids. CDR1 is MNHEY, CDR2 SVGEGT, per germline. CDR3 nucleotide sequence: TGTGCCAGCAGTTACTTCAGGGGGACTGACAATGAGCAGTTCTTC. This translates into CASSYFRGTDNEQFF.

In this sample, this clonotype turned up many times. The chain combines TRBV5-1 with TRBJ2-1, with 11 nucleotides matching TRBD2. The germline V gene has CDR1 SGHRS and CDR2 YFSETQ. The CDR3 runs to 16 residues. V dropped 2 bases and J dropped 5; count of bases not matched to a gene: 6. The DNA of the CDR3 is TGCGCCAGCAGCTTCACGACTAGCGGGAATAACAATGAGCAGTTCTTC. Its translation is CASSFTTSGNNNEQFF.

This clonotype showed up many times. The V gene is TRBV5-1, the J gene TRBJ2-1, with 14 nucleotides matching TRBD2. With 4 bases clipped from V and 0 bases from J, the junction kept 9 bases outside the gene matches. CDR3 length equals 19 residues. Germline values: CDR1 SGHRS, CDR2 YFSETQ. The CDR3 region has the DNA TGCGCCAGCAGCCCGGGACTAGCGGGAGCCCCTAGCTCCTACAATGAGCAGTTCTTC. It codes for CASSPGLAGAPSSYNEQFF. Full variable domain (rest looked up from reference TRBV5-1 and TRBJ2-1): KAGVTQTPRYLIKTRGQQVTLSCSPISGHRSVSWYQQTPGQGLQFLFEYFSETQRNKGNFPGRFSGRQFSNSRSEMNVSTLELGDSALYLCASSPGLAGAPSSYNEQFFGPGTRLTVL.

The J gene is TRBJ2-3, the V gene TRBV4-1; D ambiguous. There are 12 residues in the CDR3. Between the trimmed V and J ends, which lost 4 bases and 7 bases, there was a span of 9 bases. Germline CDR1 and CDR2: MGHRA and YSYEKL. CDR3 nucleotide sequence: TGCGCCAGCAGCCGGTTGGGGTATACGCAGTATTTT. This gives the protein CASSRLGYTQYF.

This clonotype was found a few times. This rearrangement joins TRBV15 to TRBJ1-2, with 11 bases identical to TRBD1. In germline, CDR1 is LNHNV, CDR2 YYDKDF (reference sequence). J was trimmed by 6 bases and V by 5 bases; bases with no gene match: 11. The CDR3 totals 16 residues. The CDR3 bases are TGTGCCACCAGCCGGGACAGGGGGTCAAAGAGTGATGGCTACACCTTC. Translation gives CATSRDRGSKSDGYTF. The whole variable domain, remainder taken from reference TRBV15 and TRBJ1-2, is DAMVIQNPRYQVTQFGKPVTLSCSQTLNHNVMYWYQQKSSQAPKLLFHYYDKDFNNEADTPDNFQSRRPNTSFCFLDIRSPGLGDTAMYLCATSRDRGSKSDGYTFGSGTRLTVV.

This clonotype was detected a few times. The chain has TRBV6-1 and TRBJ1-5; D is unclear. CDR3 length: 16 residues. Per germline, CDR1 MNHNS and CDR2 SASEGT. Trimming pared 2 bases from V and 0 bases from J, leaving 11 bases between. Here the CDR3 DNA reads TGTGCCAGCAGTGAATCCGTCGGGCGTAGCAATCAGCCCCAGCATTTT. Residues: CASSESVGRSNQPQHF.

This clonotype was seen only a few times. CDR3 coding DNA: TGTGCCAGCAGTTTTACACCCTCCTCTGGAAACACCATATATTTT. It encodes CASSFTPSSGNTIYF. The V call is TRBV28, the J call TRBJ1-3; D not resolved. Trimming left V 3 bases short and J 0 bases short, with 9 bases between. Germline V gene sequence: CDR1 MDHEN, CDR2 SYDVKM. The CDR3 extends over 15 amino acids.

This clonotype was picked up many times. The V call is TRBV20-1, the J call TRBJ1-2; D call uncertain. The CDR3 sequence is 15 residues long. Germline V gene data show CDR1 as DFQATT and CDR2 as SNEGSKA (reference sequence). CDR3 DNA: TGCAGCGCCCACGCTATCTCCCCGCTGGATTATGGCTACACCTTC. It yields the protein CSAHAISPLDYGYTF.

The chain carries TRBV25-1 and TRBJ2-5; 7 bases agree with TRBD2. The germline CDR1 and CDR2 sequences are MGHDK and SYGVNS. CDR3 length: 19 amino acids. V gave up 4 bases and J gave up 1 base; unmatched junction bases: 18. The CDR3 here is CASSAPNQGGGEPQETQYF. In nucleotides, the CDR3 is TGTGCCAGCAGTGCCCCAAACCAGGGTGGGGGGGAGCCCCAAGAGACCCAGTACTTC.

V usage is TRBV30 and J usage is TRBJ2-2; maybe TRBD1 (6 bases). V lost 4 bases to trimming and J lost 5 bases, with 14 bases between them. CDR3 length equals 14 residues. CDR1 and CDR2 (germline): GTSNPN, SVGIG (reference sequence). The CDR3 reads CAWKVQGGTGELFF. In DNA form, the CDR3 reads TGTGCCTGGAAGGTACAGGGCGGAACCGGGGAGCTGTTTTTT.

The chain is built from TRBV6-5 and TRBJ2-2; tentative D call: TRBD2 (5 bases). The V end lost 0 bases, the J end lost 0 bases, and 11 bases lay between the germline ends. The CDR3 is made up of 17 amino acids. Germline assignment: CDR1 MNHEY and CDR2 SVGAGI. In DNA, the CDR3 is TGTGCCAGCAGTTACTCGATAGGAGGTTCGAACACCGGGGAGCTGTTTTTT. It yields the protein CASSYSIGGSNTGELFF.

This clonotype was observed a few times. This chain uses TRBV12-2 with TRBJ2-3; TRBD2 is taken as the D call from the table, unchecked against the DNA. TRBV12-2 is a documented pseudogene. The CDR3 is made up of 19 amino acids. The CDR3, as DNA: TGTGCAAGTCGCCCCCGATCCAGCGGGGGGGATATGGGCACAGATACGCAGTATTTT. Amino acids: CASRPRSSGGDMGTDTQYF.

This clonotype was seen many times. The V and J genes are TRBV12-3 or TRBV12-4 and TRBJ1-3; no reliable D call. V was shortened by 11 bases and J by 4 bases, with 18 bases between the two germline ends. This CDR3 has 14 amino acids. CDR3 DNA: TGTGCCGCGAACGGACGGGAGTTCGGAAACACCATATATTTT. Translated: CAANGREFGNTIYF.

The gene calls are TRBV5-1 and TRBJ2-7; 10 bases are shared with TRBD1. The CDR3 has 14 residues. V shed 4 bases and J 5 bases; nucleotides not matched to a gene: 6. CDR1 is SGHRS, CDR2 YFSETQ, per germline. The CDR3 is CASSRDRGSDEQYF. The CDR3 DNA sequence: TGCGCCAGCAGCCGGGACAGGGGAAGCGACGAGCAGTACTTC.

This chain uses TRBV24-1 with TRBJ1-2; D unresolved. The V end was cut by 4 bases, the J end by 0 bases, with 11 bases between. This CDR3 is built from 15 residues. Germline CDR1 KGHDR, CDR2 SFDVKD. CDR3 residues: CATSDAGQTNYGYTF. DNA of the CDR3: TGTGCCACCAGTGACGCCGGCCAGACTAACTATGGCTACACCTTC.

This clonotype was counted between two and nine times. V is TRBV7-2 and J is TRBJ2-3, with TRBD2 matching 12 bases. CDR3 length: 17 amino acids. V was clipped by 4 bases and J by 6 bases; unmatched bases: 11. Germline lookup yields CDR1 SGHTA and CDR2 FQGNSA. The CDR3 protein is CASSSSQLAGGEDTQYF. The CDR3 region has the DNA TGTGCCAGCAGCTCGTCCCAACTAGCGGGGGGAGAGGATACGCAGTATTTT.

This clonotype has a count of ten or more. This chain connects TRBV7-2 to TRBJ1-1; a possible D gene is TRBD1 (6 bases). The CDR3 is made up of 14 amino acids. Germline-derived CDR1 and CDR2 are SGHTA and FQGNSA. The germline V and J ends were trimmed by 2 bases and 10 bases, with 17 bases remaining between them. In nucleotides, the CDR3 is TGTGCCAGCAGCTTACGTGTCGGAACAGGGCCAGCTTTCTTT. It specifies CASSLRVGTGPAFF.

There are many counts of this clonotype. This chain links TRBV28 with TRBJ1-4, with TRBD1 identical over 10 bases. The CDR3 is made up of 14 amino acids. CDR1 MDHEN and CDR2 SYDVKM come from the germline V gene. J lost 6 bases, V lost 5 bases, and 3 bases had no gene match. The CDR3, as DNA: TGTGCCAGCAGTGACAGGGGGCGCGATGAAAAACTGTTTTTT. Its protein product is CASSDRGRDEKLFF.

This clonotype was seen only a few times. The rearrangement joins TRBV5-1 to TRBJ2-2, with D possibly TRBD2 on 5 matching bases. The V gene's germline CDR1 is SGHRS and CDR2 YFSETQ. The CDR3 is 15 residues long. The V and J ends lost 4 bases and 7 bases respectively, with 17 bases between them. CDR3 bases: TGCGCCAGCAGCCCCGGGCAGGTAGAGGGCGGGGAGCTGTTTTTT. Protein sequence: CASSPGQVEGGELFF.

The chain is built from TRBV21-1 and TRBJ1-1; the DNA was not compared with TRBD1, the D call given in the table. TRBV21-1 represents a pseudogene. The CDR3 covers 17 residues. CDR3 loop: CASSKYEGALGNTEAFF. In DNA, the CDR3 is TGTGCCAGCAGCAAATATGAGGGGGCCTTAGGGAACACTGAAGCTTTCTTT.

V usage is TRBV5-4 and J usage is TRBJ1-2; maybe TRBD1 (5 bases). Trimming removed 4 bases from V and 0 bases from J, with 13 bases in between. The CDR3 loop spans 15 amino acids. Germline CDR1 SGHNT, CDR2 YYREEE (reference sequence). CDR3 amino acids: CASSGGSSSNYGYTF. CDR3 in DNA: TGTGCCAGCAGCGGGGGGAGTTCATCTAACTATGGCTACACCTTC. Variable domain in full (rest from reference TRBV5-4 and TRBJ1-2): ETGVTQSPTHLIKTRGQQVTLRCSSQSGHNTVSWYQQALGQGPQFIFQYYREEENGRGNFPPRFSGLQFPNYSSELNVNALELDDSALYLCASSGGSSSNYGYTFGSGTRLTVV.

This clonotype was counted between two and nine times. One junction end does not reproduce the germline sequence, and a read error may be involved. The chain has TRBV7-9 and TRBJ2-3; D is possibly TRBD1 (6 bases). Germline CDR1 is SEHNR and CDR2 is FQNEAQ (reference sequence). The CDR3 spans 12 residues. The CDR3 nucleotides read TGTGCCAGCAGTCAAGAAACAGGGTATGCGAATTTT. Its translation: CASSQETGYANF.

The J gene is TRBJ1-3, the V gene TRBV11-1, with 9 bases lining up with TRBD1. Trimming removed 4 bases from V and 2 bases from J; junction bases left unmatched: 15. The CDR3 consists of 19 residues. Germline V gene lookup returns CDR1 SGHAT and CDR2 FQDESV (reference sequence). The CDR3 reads CASSSAGTGSTLTGNTIYF. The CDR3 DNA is TGTGCCAGCAGCTCCGCCGGGACAGGGTCTACCCTGACTGGAAACACCATATATTTT.

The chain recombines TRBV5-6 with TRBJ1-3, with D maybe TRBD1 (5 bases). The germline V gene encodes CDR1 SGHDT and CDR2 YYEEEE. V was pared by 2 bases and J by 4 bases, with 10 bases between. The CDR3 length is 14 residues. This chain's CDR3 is CASSFGGGGNTIYF. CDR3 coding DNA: TGTGCCAGCAGCTTTGGCGGGGGAGGAAACACCATATATTTT.

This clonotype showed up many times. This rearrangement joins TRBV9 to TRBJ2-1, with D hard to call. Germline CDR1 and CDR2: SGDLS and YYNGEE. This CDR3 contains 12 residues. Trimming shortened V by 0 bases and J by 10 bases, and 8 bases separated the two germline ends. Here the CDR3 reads CASSVDVGEQFF. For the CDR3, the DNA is TGTGCCAGCAGCGTAGATGTCGGGGAGCAGTTCTTC.

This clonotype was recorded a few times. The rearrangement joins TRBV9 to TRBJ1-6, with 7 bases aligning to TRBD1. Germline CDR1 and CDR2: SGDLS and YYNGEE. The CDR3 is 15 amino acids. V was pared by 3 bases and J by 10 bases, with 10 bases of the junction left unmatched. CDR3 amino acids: CASSESTGYGSPLHF. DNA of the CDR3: TGTGCCAGCAGCGAGTCGACAGGGTATGGGTCACCCCTCCACTTT.

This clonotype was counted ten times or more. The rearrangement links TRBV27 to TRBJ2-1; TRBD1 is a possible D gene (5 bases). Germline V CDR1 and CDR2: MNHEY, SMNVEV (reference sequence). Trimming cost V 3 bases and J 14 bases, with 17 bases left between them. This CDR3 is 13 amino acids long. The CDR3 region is CASSFSGVQVEFF. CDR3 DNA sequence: TGTGCCAGCAGTTTTTCTGGGGTACAGGTGGAGTTCTTC.